This T cell receptor beta chain was sequenced for a study of blood T cell repertoires in COVID-19. Assay: immunoSEQ multiplex PCR; the TCRdb copy retains only in-frame clones and omits some. This table has 35,000 to 50,000 clones, around 91% appearing once. The CDR3 spans 14 residues. The clonotype comes from a man between 45 and 60 years old with active COVID-19. The material sequenced was peripheral blood. V is TRBV5-3 and J is TRBJ1-4, with TRBD1 as a possible D gene (6 bases). TRBV5-3 carries the ORF label, with uncertain function. The CDR3 DNA follows: TGTGATCTAGGGGGGGGACCAACTAATGAAAAACTGTTTTTT. Its translation is CDLGGGPTNEKLFF.